The 29 T cell receptor beta chains in this list originate from one sample, sequenced in a study of cytomegalovirus exposure and HLA in healthy donors. PCR primers comprised 60 Vbeta and 13 Jbeta primers. Here immunoSEQ multiplex PCR was the method, and the copy in TCRdb shows in-frame clones only, minus some. The sample includes around 88,000 clones, under 85% of them seen just once. Material for sequencing was PBMCs. The receptors shown here come from a man aged 45 to 65 in good health and CMV-seropositive.

V usage is TRBV28 and J usage is TRBJ1-1; D is perhaps TRBD1 (5 bases). V shed 5 bases and J shed 1 base, with 14 bases lying between them. Per the germline V gene, CDR1 is MDHEN and CDR2 is SYDVKM. This CDR3 spans 15 amino acids. The DNA of the CDR3 is TGTGCCAGCAGTCTCACCCACGACAGGAACACTGAAGCTTTCTTT. This encodes CASSLTHDRNTEAFF.

V is TRBV6-5 and J is TRBJ2-5, with D possibly TRBD2 on 6 matching bases. The CDR3 runs 15 residues. Germline lookup yields CDR1 MNHEY and CDR2 SVGAGI. V was clipped by 6 bases and J by 1 base, with 15 bases between them. The CDR3 sequence is CASSQPGGSQETQYF. In nucleotides, the CDR3 is TGTGCCAGCAGCCAACCTGGGGGGAGCCAAGAGACCCAGTACTTC.

The chain links TRBV29-1 to TRBJ1-1, with D tentatively TRBD1 (5 bases). This CDR3 comprises 11 residues. Per the germline V gene, CDR1 is SQVTM and CDR2 is ANQGSEA. Trimming cost V 4 bases and J 8 bases, with 11 bases left between them. The DNA for the CDR3 is TGCAGCGTTGTATCAGGGCCCGAAGCTTTCTTT. Protein: CSVVSGPEAFF.

This rearrangement joins TRBV11-3 to TRBJ1-6, with D possibly being TRBD1 (5 bases). The CDR3 is 14 amino acids. CDR1 is SGHNT, CDR2 YENEEA, per germline. V lost 1 base, J lost 7 bases, and 8 bases lay in between. This chain's CDR3 is CASSLGQSNSPLHF. CDR3 nucleotides: TGTGCCAGCAGCTTAGGACAGTCGAATTCACCCCTCCACTTT.

The chain carries TRBV5-6 and TRBJ1-2; TRBD1 matches at 9 bases. J gave up 7 bases and V 4 bases, and 8 bases lay outside the gene matches. Per germline, CDR1 SGHDT and CDR2 YYEEEE. This CDR3 spans 14 amino acids. CDR3 nucleotide sequence: TGTGCCAGCAGCCTGGGACAGGGAATTCGTGGCTACACCTTC. It specifies CASSLGQGIRGYTF.

The CDR3 DNA reads as TGTGCCAGCAGCCGTACGATGGGGGCGGGGGATGAGCAGTTCTTC. This gives the protein CASSRTMGAGDEQFF. The chain uses TRBV9 and TRBJ2-1; a weak D match, TRBD2 (7 bases). Germline lookup yields CDR1 SGDLS and CDR2 YYNGEE. The CDR3 length is 15 residues. V shed 4 bases and J shed 8 bases, with 19 bases lying between them.

Comment on this clone: At one end, the junction sequence differs from germline, possibly due to a read error. This chain links TRBV7-2 with TRBJ1-5; unclear D gene. Germline V gives CDR1 SGHTA, CDR2 FQGNSA. CDR3 length: 14 amino acids. CDR3 in DNA: TGTGCCAGCAGCAAAGGCCGTAGCAATCAGCCCCAGAATTTT. Amino acids: CASSKGRSNQPQNF.

Worth noting for this clone: An end of the junction does not agree with germline; a read error may underlie this. This chain links TRBV6-5 with TRBJ2-7; 9 nucleotides line up with TRBD1. This CDR3 has 14 residues. The germline V gene has CDR1 MNHEY and CDR2 SVGAGI. The CDR3 region is CASTGTGGSHEQYF. Here the CDR3 DNA reads TGTGCCAGCACCGGAACAGGGGGCTCCCACGAGCAGTACTTC.

V and J are TRBV5-1 and TRBJ1-2; D uncertain. This CDR3 contains 18 residues. Trimming shortened V by 0 bases and J by 0 bases, and 18 bases separated the two germline ends. The V gene's germline CDR1 is SGHRS and CDR2 YFSETQ. CDR3 in DNA: TGCGCCAGCAGCTTGGGTGCGACGAGTAGGAGTACTAACTATGGCTACACCTTC. Residues: CASSLGATSRSTNYGYTF.

As for this clone: Because the CDR3's place on the DNA is in doubt, the DNA is left out and the CDR3 is given as listed by TCRdb. This chain connects TRBV25-1 to TRBJ1-2; the table's D call of TRBD1 was not tested on the DNA. Germline-derived CDR1 and CDR2 are MGHDK and SYGVNS. The CDR3 is 15 residues long, counting both termini. CDR3 in amino acids: CASSWGTGAIYGYPF.

The V and J genes are TRBV11-2 and TRBJ1-2; D is unclear. Between the trimmed V and J ends, which lost 8 bases and 6 bases, there was a span of 10 bases. Germline loops: CDR1 SGHAT, CDR2 FQNNGV. This CDR3 is built from 11 residues. The CDR3 loop is CASGEQHGYTF. Written as DNA, the CDR3 is TGTGCCAGCGGGGAGCAGCATGGCTACACCTTC.

The rearrangement joins TRBV30 to TRBJ2-1; 7 nucleotides match TRBD1. J was trimmed by 8 bases and V by 0 bases; bases with no gene match: 7. Germline V lookup: CDR1 GTSNPN, CDR2 SVGIG (reference sequence). This CDR3 is 14 amino acids long. In DNA form, the CDR3 reads TGTGCCTGGAGTGTACAAGGGGGCGGTTATGAGCAGTTCTTC. Residues: CAWSVQGGGYEQFF.

The rearrangement joins TRBV18 to TRBJ1-2; D ambiguous. The CDR3 has 13 amino acids. Germline V gives CDR1 KGHSH, CDR2 LQKENI. The V gene lost 6 bases and the J gene lost 6 bases, with 14 bases spanning the gap. The CDR3 spells CASSQQHGNGYTF. CDR3 sequence (DNA): TGTGCCAGCTCTCAACAACATGGCAATGGCTACACCTTC.

In its sample, this clone was seen a few times. The V gene is TRBV9, the J gene TRBJ1-4; the match to TRBD1 covers 12 bases. Germline values: CDR1 SGDLS, CDR2 YYNGEE. V shed 3 bases and J 7 bases; nucleotides not matched to a gene: 4. The length of the CDR3 is 15 residues. The CDR3 loop reads CASSGGQGASEKLFF. The CDR3 nucleotides are TGTGCCAGCAGCGGGGGACAGGGGGCGAGTGAAAAACTGTTTTTT.

The chain uses TRBV19 and TRBJ1-6; 8 bases are a match to TRBD1. The V gene's germline CDR1 is LNHDA and CDR2 SQIVND (reference sequence). The CDR3 sequence is 14 residues long. V shed 7 bases and J 5 bases; nucleotides not matched to a gene: 4. CDR3 region: CASTDRENNSPLHF. CDR3 DNA sequence: TGTGCCAGTACGGACAGGGAGAATAATTCACCCCTCCACTTT.

This sequence joins TRBV7-2 and TRBJ2-3, with 7 bases lining up with TRBD2. The CDR3 has 14 residues. After removal of 8 bases from V and 0 bases from J, the junction contained 5 bases not matched to a gene. Per the germline V gene, CDR1 is SGHTA and CDR2 is FQGNSA. CDR3 nucleotide sequence: TGTGCCAGCCGGAGCGGGGATAGCACAGATACGCAGTATTTT. This codes for CASRSGDSTDTQYF.

The rearrangement joins TRBV6-5 to TRBJ2-1; 7 bases map to TRBD1. Germline V CDR1 and CDR2: MNHEY, SVGAGI. Germline trimming cut 6 bases from V and 12 bases from J; bases unmatched to any gene: 11. This CDR3 is 13 amino acids long. The DNA for the CDR3 is TGTGCCAGCAGCCCTCCGAGGACAGGCTGGCAGTTCTTC. It translates to CASSPPRTGWQFF.

This rearrangement joins TRBV7-2 to TRBJ1-1; tentative D call: TRBD1 (6 bases). CDR3 length equals 15 residues. Trimming took off 1 base at V and 0 bases at J, with 9 bases between the two ends. Germline V gene lookup returns CDR1 SGHTA and CDR2 FQGNSA. DNA of the CDR3: TGTGCCAGCAGCTTAGGGGGACATATGAACACTGAAGCTTTCTTT. Protein sequence: CASSLGGHMNTEAFF.

This clone occurred once. The chain couples TRBV27 to TRBJ2-2; no clear D gene. This CDR3 region has 12 residues. From germline, CDR1 is MNHEY and CDR2 SMNVEV (reference sequence). The ends were cut back, 7 bases at V and 1 base at J, with 4 bases in the middle. The CDR3 DNA reads as TGTGCCAGCACCGGGAACACCGGGGAGCTGTTTTTT. This encodes CASTGNTGELFF.

This chain links TRBV2 with TRBJ2-1, with TRBD1 as a possible D gene (6 bases). V was cut by 6 bases and J by 4 bases, with 10 bases left in between. CDR1 SNHLY and CDR2 FYNNEI come from the germline V gene. The length of the CDR3 is 13 residues. CDR3 in DNA: TGTGCCAGCAGACGGGACACTTACAATGAGCAGTTCTTC. Translated: CASRRDTYNEQFF.

The table lists this clone with a few counts. The rearrangement joins TRBV5-1 to TRBJ2-7; a weak D match, TRBD1 (6 bases). Trimming left V 3 bases short and J 0 bases short, with 10 bases between. The V gene's germline CDR1 is SGHRS and CDR2 YFSETQ. The CDR3 runs to 14 residues. As DNA, the CDR3 is TGCGCCAGCAGCTCAGGACAGAGCTCCTACGAGCAGTACTTC. Protein product: CASSSGQSSYEQYF.

The rearrangement links TRBV5-6 to TRBJ2-3, with 11 bases identical to TRBD2. Germline CDR1 is SGHDT and CDR2 is YYEEEE. V shed 1 base and J 4 bases; nucleotides not matched to a gene: 8. The CDR3 length is 17 residues. The CDR3 loop reads CASSLLAGGPPPDTQYF. The DNA of the CDR3 is TGTGCCAGCAGCTTGCTAGCGGGGGGCCCCCCTCCAGATACGCAGTATTTT.

This clone has more than one count but fewer than ten. V and J are TRBV28 and TRBJ2-3, with TRBD2 matching 15 bases. V dropped 7 bases and J dropped 0; count of bases not matched to a gene: 11. This CDR3 spans 19 amino acids. Germline V gives CDR1 MDHEN, CDR2 SYDVKM. CDR3 protein: CASTFGRGLAGGSTDTQYF. DNA of the CDR3: TGTGCCAGCACCTTTGGGAGGGGACTAGCGGGGGGTAGCACAGATACGCAGTATTTT. The full variable domain, in which reference TRBV28 and TRBJ2-3 provide the parts outside the CDR3, is DVKVTQSSRYLVKRTGEKVFLECVQDMDHENMFWYRQDPGLGLRLIYFSYDVKMKEKGDIPEGYSVSREKKERFSLILESASTNQTSMYLCASTFGRGLAGGSTDTQYFGPGTRLTVL.

The genes are TRBV6-5 and TRBJ2-5, with 7 bases lining up with TRBD2. Unmatched junction bases numbered 4, after V lost 2 bases and J lost 4 bases. This CDR3 contains 14 residues. CDR1 and CDR2 from the germline V gene are MNHEY and SVGAGI. The CDR3 is CASSYAGVGETQYF. DNA for the CDR3: TGTGCCAGCAGTTACGCGGGGGTAGGAGAGACCCAGTACTTC.

The table lists this clone with a few counts. The chain carries TRBV19 and TRBJ2-7; TRBD2 aligns across 7 bases. Germline-derived CDR1 and CDR2 are LNHDA and SQIVND (reference sequence). This CDR3 is 15 amino acids long. V shed 9 bases and J 2 bases; nucleotides not matched to a gene: 13. CDR3 DNA: TGTGCCAGCTCTAGCCTGGCGGGGGTTGCCTACGAGCAGTACTTC. This sequence encodes CASSSLAGVAYEQYF.

The chain combines TRBV30 with TRBJ1-4; a possible D gene is TRBD1 (6 bases). V shed 5 bases and J shed 0 bases, with 16 bases lying between them. This CDR3 contains 16 residues. CDR1 GTSNPN and CDR2 SVGIG come from the germline V gene (reference sequence). The CDR3, as DNA: TGTGCCTGGTCTTCAGGGGACCTTACAACTAATGAAAAACTGTTTTTT. This sequence encodes CAWSSGDLTTNEKLFF.

The rearrangement uses TRBV28 and TRBJ1-6; D unclear. Trimming removed 5 bases at V and 5 bases at J, with 16 bases between. Looked up from germline, CDR1 is MDHEN and CDR2 is SYDVKM. The CDR3 is 16 residues long. The CDR3 DNA reads as TGTGCCAGCAGTCCAGCGGGCAAAGCCAATAATTCACCCCTCCACTTT. This sequence encodes CASSPAGKANNSPLHF.

This chain uses TRBV27 with TRBJ2-6, with TRBD2 matching 9 bases. This CDR3 comprises 21 residues. Per germline, CDR1 MNHEY and CDR2 SMNVEV (reference sequence). Trimming cost V 5 bases and J 1 base; bases outside gene matches: 18. For the CDR3, the DNA is TGTGCCAGCAGTGTGTCGGTAGGGACTAGCCCTTATGCGTCTGGGGCCAACGTCCTGACTTTC. This codes for CASSVSVGTSPYASGANVLTF.

This sequence joins TRBV18 and TRBJ1-1; D remains ambiguous. The length of the CDR3 is 16 residues. Germline CDR1 KGHSH, CDR2 LQKENI. V lost 5 bases, J lost 4 bases, and 20 bases lay in between. This chain's CDR3 is CASSVLGQLSGTEAFF. For the CDR3, the DNA is TGTGCCAGCTCAGTACTAGGGCAACTTTCGGGCACTGAAGCTTTCTTT.